This T cell receptor (beta chain) was sequenced during a study of T cells after yellow fever vaccination. Looking at the study overall: Each low-cell-number fraction was prepared by means of SMART-Seq v4 Ultra Low Input. Broader study findings: By day 5 rather than day 15, the secondary response had peaked, though it was weaker. Researchers noted that a small share of clonotypes showed up in both CD4 and CD8 compartments.

The sample holds many counts of this clonotype. Its specificity is unknown. Germline-derived CDR1 and CDR2 are GTSNPN and SVGIG (reference sequence). V dropped 3 bases and J dropped 11 bases, with 19 bases sitting between them. This CDR3 has 13 residues. Template switching by 5'RACE produced TCR cDNA, adding a universal primer site and UMIs. One entry per CDR3 protein, called by TCRdb with MiXCR from the 5' RACE reads. This sample has hundreds of thousands of distinct CDR3 sequences; approximately 12% occur once, and the top ten carry about 14%. Sequenced here: PBMCs, sampled on the day of the yellow fever booster vaccination. The clonotype comes from a young man who received the YFV17D yellow fever vaccine. V usage is TRBV30 and J usage is TRBJ1-1, with unresolved D. The CDR3 nucleotides read TGTGCCTGGAGCCCGATGGGATATTTACCGGCTTTCTTT. Amino acid sequence: CAWSPMGYLPAFF.